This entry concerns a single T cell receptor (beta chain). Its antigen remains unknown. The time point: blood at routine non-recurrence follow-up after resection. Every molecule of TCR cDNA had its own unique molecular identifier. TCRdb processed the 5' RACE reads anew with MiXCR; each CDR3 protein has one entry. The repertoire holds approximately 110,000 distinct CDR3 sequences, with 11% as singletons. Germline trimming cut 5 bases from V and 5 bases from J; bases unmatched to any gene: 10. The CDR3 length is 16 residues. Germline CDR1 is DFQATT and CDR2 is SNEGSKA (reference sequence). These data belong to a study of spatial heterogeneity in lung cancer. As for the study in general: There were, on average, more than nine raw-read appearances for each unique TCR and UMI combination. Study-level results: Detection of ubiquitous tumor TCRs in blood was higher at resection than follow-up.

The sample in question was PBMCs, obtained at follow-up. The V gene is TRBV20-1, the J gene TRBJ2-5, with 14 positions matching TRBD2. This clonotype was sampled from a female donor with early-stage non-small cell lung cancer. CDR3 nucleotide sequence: TGCAGTGCTTGGGGACTAGCGGGAGTCGGCGCTGAGACCCAGTACTTC. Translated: CSAWGLAGVGAETQYF.